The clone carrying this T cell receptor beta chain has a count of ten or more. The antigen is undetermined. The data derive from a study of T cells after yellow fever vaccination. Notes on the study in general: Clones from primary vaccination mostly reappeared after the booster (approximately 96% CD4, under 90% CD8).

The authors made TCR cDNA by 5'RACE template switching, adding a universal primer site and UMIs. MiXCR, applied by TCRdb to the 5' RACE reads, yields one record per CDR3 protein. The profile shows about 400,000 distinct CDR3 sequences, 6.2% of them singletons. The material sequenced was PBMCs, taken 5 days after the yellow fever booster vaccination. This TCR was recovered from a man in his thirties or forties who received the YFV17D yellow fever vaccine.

DNA for the CDR3: TGTGCCAGCAGTTCTCCGGGACAGGGTACGAATACGCAGTATTTT. This translates into CASSSPGQGTNTQYF. The rearrangement links TRBV12-3 or TRBV12-4 to TRBJ2-3; 9 bases match TRBD1. This CDR3 is 15 amino acids long. V shed 4 bases, J shed 7 bases, and the junction held 9 bases outside the gene matches.